This T cell receptor beta chain was recorded in a study of T-cell reconstitution after alpha-beta-depleted transplantation in children. Unique molecular identifiers were incorporated during preparation of the TCRbeta library. TCRdb recomputed calls from the PCR reads with MiXCR, one row per CDR3 protein. Of around 200,000 distinct CDR3 sequences listed, approximately 6.8% are singletons. Germline lookup yields CDR1 SGHRS and CDR2 YFSETQ. This CDR3 has 16 residues. With 4 bases clipped from V and 0 bases from J, the junction kept 5 bases outside the gene matches. This sequence joins TRBV5-1 and TRBJ2-3; 10 bases are a match to TRBD2. The source material was PBMCs from the stem cell graft donor, sampled from the stem cell graft. This receptor was obtained from a human donor who donated a stem cell graft to a child with Wiskott-Aldrich syndrome. The CDR3 reads CASSAGLAESTDTQYF. In DNA form, the CDR3 reads TGCGCCAGCAGCGCAGGACTAGCGGAGAGCACAGATACGCAGTATTTT.